These 21 T cell receptor beta chains were all obtained from the same sample, sequenced in a study of early T cells in non-severe SARS-CoV-2 infection. TCRdb independently ran MiXCR on the 5' RACE reads; one entry per CDR3 protein. Of 20,000 to 25,000 distinct CDR3 sequences detected, just under 4.5% appear once; the ten largest clones hold around 19%. Source material: whole blood. The receptors were sampled from an adult who was a healthcare worker with PCR-confirmed SARS-CoV-2 infection or an uninfected control (not recorded which).

Comments on this clonotype: Given a much more abundant clone one base away, this may be a read error. V is TRBV4-3 and J is TRBJ1-1; D is uncertain. Germline loops: CDR1 LGHNA, CDR2 YSLEER. This CDR3 contains 14 residues. The CDR3 protein is CASSQVGRNPEAFF. The CDR3 coding sequence is TGCGCCAGCAGCCAAGTCGGACGGAACCCTGAAGCTTTCTTT.

This clonotype was observed at least ten times. The chain carries TRBV12-3 or TRBV12-4 and TRBJ2-5; D gene ambiguous. The ends were cut back, 1 base at V and 5 bases at J, with 20 bases in the middle. This CDR3 has 17 amino acids. CDR3 sequence: CASSLGPGRPSGETQYF. Written as DNA, the CDR3 is TGTGCCAGCAGTTTAGGCCCGGGCAGGCCTTCCGGCGAGACCCAGTACTTC.

Comments on this clonotype: A much larger clonotype is one base distant, so this may be a read error. The rearrangement joins TRBV20-1 to TRBJ2-5; D is uncertain. CDR3 length: 14 residues. CDR1 is DFQATT and CDR2 is SNEGSKA in the germline V gene (reference sequence). Written as DNA, the CDR3 is TGCAGTGCTAGAGATCTGGCCGGAAAAGAGAACCAGTACTTC. Protein sequence: CSARDLAGKENQYF.

This clonotype was picked up many times. The chain has TRBV9 and TRBJ2-7; D ambiguous. This CDR3 has 13 amino acids. V was pared by 0 bases and J by 3 bases, with 7 bases between. CDR1 SGDLS and CDR2 YYNGEE come from the germline V gene. The CDR3 is CASSVAGDYEQYF. The CDR3 DNA reads TGTGCCAGCAGCGTAGCTGGGGACTACGAGCAGTACTTC.

This clonotype was counted many times. The V and J genes are TRBV12-3 or TRBV12-4 and TRBJ1-3; TRBD1 matches at 7 bases. This CDR3 comprises 14 residues. Losses at the gene ends were 5 bases for V and 2 bases for J; bases not matched to a gene: 3. The CDR3: CASSVGTAGNTIYF. CDR3 DNA: TGTGCCAGCAGTGTCGGGACAGCTGGAAACACCATATATTTT.

This clonotype appeared many times. This chain joins TRBV7-9 and TRBJ2-1, with D unresolved. Germline loops: CDR1 SEHNR, CDR2 FQNEAQ (reference sequence). V gave up 4 bases and J gave up 8 bases, with 9 bases separating them. This CDR3 is 12 amino acids long. DNA for the CDR3: TGTGCCAGCAGCTCCAAGGGCGATGAGCAGTTCTTC. Its translation: CASSSKGDEQFF.

This clonotype was counted ten times or more. The genes are TRBV2 and TRBJ2-3; 7 bases align to TRBD2. This CDR3 has 15 residues. The germline gives CDR1 SNHLY, CDR2 FYNNEI. V lost 5 bases to trimming and J lost 0 bases; unmatched junction nucleotides: 5. The CDR3 sequence: CASSPGLISTDTQYF. As DNA, the CDR3 is TGTGCCAGCAGTCCGGGACTAATTAGCACAGATACGCAGTATTTT.

The sample holds many counts of this clonotype. The gene calls are TRBV7-2 and TRBJ2-4; TRBD1 might be the D (6 bases). The CDR3 spans 16 residues. Germline CDR1 and CDR2: SGHTA and FQGNSA. V was cut by 2 bases and J by 0 bases, with 11 bases left in between. This CDR3 reads CASSLRTGKAKNIQYF. The CDR3, as DNA: TGTGCCAGCAGCTTAAGAACAGGGAAAGCCAAAAACATTCAGTACTTC.

The chain recombines TRBV27 with TRBJ2-7, with TRBD2 matching over 13 bases. The CDR3 is made up of 15 amino acids. The germline V gene encodes CDR1 MNHEY and CDR2 SMNVEV (reference sequence). Unmatched junction bases numbered 3, after V lost 4 bases and J lost 3 bases. The CDR3 nucleotides are TGTGCCAGCAGTTCGGGGACTAGCGGGGTCTACGAGCAGTACTTC. Translation gives CASSSGTSGVYEQYF.

This clonotype was recorded many times. The CDR3 loop reads CAIKDSGSSSPLHF. The DNA of the CDR3 is TGTGCCATCAAGGATTCAGGGAGTAGTTCACCCCTCCACTTT. The chain recombines TRBV10-3 with TRBJ1-6, with a tentative D call TRBD1 (5 bases). Germline-derived CDR1 and CDR2 are ENHRY and SYGVKD. This CDR3 is 14 amino acids long. Trimming took off 7 bases at V and 9 bases at J, with 16 bases between the two ends.

This clonotype was seen ten or more times. The chain uses TRBV6-5 and TRBJ2-2, with TRBD1 matching over 8 bases. There are 16 residues in the CDR3. V dropped 6 bases and J dropped 6; count of bases not matched to a gene: 12. The germline V gene has CDR1 MNHEY and CDR2 SVGAGI. The CDR3 here is CASSHGTGARPGELFF. The CDR3 region has the DNA TGTGCCAGCAGCCACGGGACAGGTGCAAGACCCGGGGAGCTGTTTTTT.

This clonotype was observed a handful of times. This sequence joins TRBV18 and TRBJ2-3; the match to TRBD1 covers 7 bases. The CDR3 contains 14 residues. From germline, CDR1 is KGHSH and CDR2 LQKENI. V gave up 6 bases and J gave up 1 base; unmatched junction bases: 4. Here the CDR3 DNA reads TGTGCCAGCTCCCGACAGGGCGGCACAGATACGCAGTATTTT. This sequence encodes CASSRQGGTDTQYF.

This clonotype appeared a single time. The rearrangement links TRBV30 to TRBJ2-1; 13 bases line up with TRBD2. The CDR3 covers 15 residues. Trimming removed 3 bases from V and 4 bases from J; junction bases left unmatched: 3. Germline CDR1 GTSNPN, CDR2 SVGIG (reference sequence). The CDR3 is CAWSRGLAGYNEQFF. The CDR3 region has the DNA TGTGCCTGGAGCCGGGGACTAGCGGGGTACAATGAGCAGTTCTTC. The variable domain in full, completed from reference TRBV30 and TRBJ2-1, reads SQTIHQWPATLVQPVGSPLSLECTVEGTSNPNLYWYRQAAGRGLQLLFYSVGIGQISSEVPQNLSASRPQDRQFILSSKKLLLSDSGFYLCAWSRGLAGYNEQFFGPGTRLTVL.

In its sample, this clonotype was seen a few times. The genes are TRBV14 and TRBJ2-7, with TRBD2 matching over 14 bases. The junction had 12 bases not matched to a gene; V was cut back by 5 bases and J by 6 bases. Per germline, CDR1 SGHDN and CDR2 FVKESK. The CDR3 contains 17 residues. CDR3: CASSKTSGRAYRPEQYF. CDR3 coding DNA: TGTGCCAGCAGCAAGACTAGCGGGAGGGCCTATCGTCCCGAGCAGTACTTC. Variable domain in full (rest from reference TRBV14 and TRBJ2-7): EAGVTQFPSHSVIEKGQTVTLRCDPISGHDNLYWYRRVMGKEIKFLLHFVKESKQDESGMPNNRFLAERTGGTYSTLKVQPAELEDSGVYFCASSKTSGRAYRPEQYFGPGTRLTVT.

This clonotype was detected ten times or more. This chain joins TRBV28 and TRBJ2-7; D is perhaps TRBD1 (5 bases). The length of the CDR3 is 15 residues. Deletions cut 3 bases from V and 0 bases from J, with 12 bases between. The germline CDR1 and CDR2 sequences are MDHEN and SYDVKM. CDR3 residues: CASSLGFDSSYEQYF. In DNA, the CDR3 is TGTGCCAGCAGTTTGGGTTTTGACAGCTCCTACGAGCAGTACTTC.

This clonotype showed up many times. The rearrangement links TRBV19 to TRBJ1-6, with TRBD1 matching 7 bases. Per germline, CDR1 LNHDA and CDR2 SQIVND (reference sequence). Trimming removed 5 bases from V and 8 bases from J; junction bases left unmatched: 3. The CDR3 consists of 13 residues. The CDR3 coding sequence is TGTGCCAGTAGTGGTCAGGGGGATTCACCCCTCCACTTT. It translates to CASSGQGDSPLHF. Filled out from reference TRBV19 and TRBJ1-6, the complete variable domain reads DGGITQSPKYLFRKEGQNVTLSCEQNLNHDAMYWYRQDPGQGLRLIYYSQIVNDFQKGDIAEGYSVSREKKESFPLTVTSAQKNPTAFYLCASSGQGDSPLHFGNGTRLTVT.

Ten or more counts support this clonotype. V gene TRBV6-2 or TRBV6-3 combines with J gene TRBJ1-5; TRBD1 might be the D (5 bases). The CDR3 spans 14 residues. CDR1 and CDR2 (germline): MNHEY, SVGEGT. The germline V and J ends were trimmed by 6 bases and 4 bases, with 13 bases remaining between them. In nucleotides, the CDR3 is TGTGCCAGCAGCTTATTGAGGGGAAATCAGCCCCAGCATTTT. The encoded protein is CASSLLRGNQPQHF.

The sample holds a few counts of this clonotype. The gene calls are TRBV6-2 or TRBV6-3 and TRBJ2-5; D is possibly TRBD1 (5 bases). In germline, CDR1 is MNHEY, CDR2 SVGEGT. The germline V and J ends were trimmed by 6 bases and 7 bases, with 9 bases remaining between them. The CDR3 consists of 11 residues. In DNA form, the CDR3 reads TGTGCCAGCAGCCCTAGGGGGACCCAGTACTTC. This codes for CASSPRGTQYF.

The CDR3 bases are TGTGCCACCAAGGACAGGGGGATACGGCCTGAAGCTTTCTTT. This sequence encodes CATKDRGIRPEAFF. The chain has TRBV28 and TRBJ1-1; TRBD1 agrees at 10 bases. V gave up 10 bases and J gave up 6 bases; unmatched junction bases: 11. The CDR3 contains 14 residues. The V gene's germline CDR1 is MDHEN and CDR2 SYDVKM.

In its sample, this clonotype was seen many times. The rearrangement uses TRBV14 and TRBJ2-1; the match to TRBD2 covers 7 bases. CDR1 is SGHDN, CDR2 FVKESK, per germline. The ends lost 4 bases at V and 3 bases at J; junction bases unmatched: 6. This CDR3 is 15 amino acids long. In nucleotides, the CDR3 is TGTGCCAGCAGCCTCTGGGCGGGAGTCTACAATGAGCAGTTCTTC. Translated: CASSLWAGVYNEQFF.

This clonotype was picked up many times. V gene TRBV20-1 combines with J gene TRBJ2-4; 12 bases align to TRBD2. This CDR3 comprises 14 residues. V lost 2 bases, J lost 7 bases, and 3 bases stayed unmatched. From germline, CDR1 is DFQATT and CDR2 SNEGSKA (reference sequence). The CDR3 loop is CSARPGLAGNIQYF. CDR3 in DNA: TGCAGTGCTAGACCGGGACTAGCGGGTAACATTCAGTACTTC.